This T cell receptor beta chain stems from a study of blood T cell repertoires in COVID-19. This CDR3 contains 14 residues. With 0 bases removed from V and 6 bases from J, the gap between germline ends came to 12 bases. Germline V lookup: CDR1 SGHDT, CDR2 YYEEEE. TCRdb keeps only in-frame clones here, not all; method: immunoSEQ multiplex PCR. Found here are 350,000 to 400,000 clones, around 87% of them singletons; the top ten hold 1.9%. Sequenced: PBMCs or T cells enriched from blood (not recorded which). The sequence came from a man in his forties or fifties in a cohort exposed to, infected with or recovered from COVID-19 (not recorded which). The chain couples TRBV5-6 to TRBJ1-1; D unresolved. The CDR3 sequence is CASSLAVVLPEAFF. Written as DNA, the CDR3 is TGTGCCAGCAGCTTGGCGGTAGTGTTGCCTGAAGCTTTCTTT.